Presented here are 29 T cell receptor beta chains from one specimen sequenced in a study of T cells in Graves' hyperthyroidism and ophthalmopathy. Amplified regions were TCR beta CDR3 sequences from RNA transcripts. The HTBI primer set served for first-round RT-PCR of the TCR CDR3. TCRdb processed the multiplex PCR reads anew with MiXCR; each CDR3 protein has one entry. The table lists under 350,000 distinct CDR3 sequences, 21% of them singletons. Sequenced: blood. Receptors originate from a woman aged 50 to 60 with Graves' hyperthyroidism.

The table lists this clonotype with a count of one. One junction end does not reproduce the germline sequence, and a read error may be involved. The chain joins TRBV5-6 to TRBJ2-1; 9 positions match TRBD1. This CDR3 spans 15 amino acids. CDR1 and CDR2 from the germline V gene are SGHDT and YYEEEE. The chain's CDR3 is CASSPPGQGYDEQFF. The CDR3 DNA follows: TGTGCCAGCAGCCCTCCGGGACAGGGCTACGATGAGCAGTTCTTC.

This clonotype was seen ten or more times. The chain combines TRBV7-8 with TRBJ1-5; D ambiguous. Trimming pared 5 bases from V and 4 bases from J, leaving 15 bases between. This CDR3 comprises 15 residues. CDR1 is SGHVS, CDR2 FQNEAQ, per germline. CDR3 protein: CASSPRSVPNQPQHF. The CDR3 nucleotides are TGTGCCAGCAGCCCCCGAAGCGTCCCGAATCAGCCCCAGCATTTT.

This clonotype was observed at least ten times. This chain uses TRBV20-1 with TRBJ2-7; 9 bases agree with TRBD2. The CDR3 consists of 12 residues. Trimming at V came to 5 bases and at J to 4 bases, leaving 3 bases not matched to a gene. The germline V gene has CDR1 DFQATT and CDR2 SNEGSKA (reference sequence). CDR3 loop: CSAGTSQYEQYF. In nucleotides, the CDR3 is TGCAGTGCTGGGACTAGCCAGTACGAGCAGTACTTC.

This clonotype was observed at least ten times. V and J are TRBV20-1 and TRBJ2-1; 8 nucleotides align to TRBD2. Germline assignment: CDR1 DFQATT and CDR2 SNEGSKA (reference sequence). The CDR3 has 13 residues. V shed 3 bases, J shed 4 bases, and the junction held 2 bases outside the gene matches. The CDR3 nucleotides are TGCAGTGCTAGCGGGGGGGCTTACAATGAGCAGTTCTTC. Translated: CSASGGAYNEQFF.

J is TRBJ1-4 and V is TRBV9; D is possibly TRBD1 (6 bases). V was clipped by 3 bases and J by 4 bases, with 16 bases between them. This CDR3 has 16 amino acids. CDR1 is SGDLS and CDR2 is YYNGEE in the germline V gene. The CDR3 DNA reads as TGTGCCAGCAGCGCGAACCAGGGGTGGGATAATGAAAAACTGTTTTTT. Its translation: CASSANQGWDNEKLFF.

This sequence joins TRBV28 and TRBJ1-2, with 9 nucleotides matching TRBD1. The germline V gene encodes CDR1 MDHEN and CDR2 SYDVKM. This CDR3 is built from 16 residues. Unmatched junction bases numbered 8, after V lost 6 bases and J lost 0 bases. As DNA, the CDR3 is TGTGCCAGCAGGCGGGACAGGGACTATACTAACTATGGCTACACCTTC. Amino acid sequence: CASRRDRDYTNYGYTF.

This clonotype was found many times. The chain carries TRBV6-1 and TRBJ2-7; the match to TRBD2 covers 8 bases. The germline V gene has CDR1 MNHNS and CDR2 SASEGT. Unmatched junction bases numbered 6, after V lost 5 bases and J lost 6 bases. The CDR3 spans 13 residues. The CDR3 reads CASSFGRATEQYF. The CDR3 DNA is TGTGCCAGCAGTTTCGGGAGGGCCACCGAGCAGTACTTC.

This clonotype was detected ten times or more. For the CDR3, the DNA is TGTGCCAGCAGCCCAAGACTAGCGGGATTTACCTACAATGAGCAGTTCTTC. It translates to CASSPRLAGFTYNEQFF. The V call is TRBV11-2, the J call TRBJ2-1; 11 bases align to TRBD2. The junction had 8 bases not matched to a gene; V was cut back by 5 bases and J by 2 bases. Looked up from germline, CDR1 is SGHAT and CDR2 is FQNNGV. The CDR3 consists of 17 residues.

The chain has TRBV30 and TRBJ1-6; D is undetermined. The CDR3 has 12 residues. V was cut by 3 bases and J by 12 bases, with 12 bases left in between. The germline gives CDR1 GTSNPN, CDR2 SVGIG (reference sequence). The DNA of the CDR3 is TGTGCCTGGAGGAGGACGGCCGGACCCCTCCACTTT. It is translated as CAWRRTAGPLHF. The entire variable domain, with the rest obtained from reference TRBV30 and TRBJ1-6, is as follows: SQTIHQWPATLVQPVGSPLSLECTVEGTSNPNLYWYRQAAGRGLQLLFYSVGIGQISSEVPQNLSASRPQDRQFILSSKKLLLSDSGFYLCAWRRTAGPLHFGNGTRLTVT.

This clonotype has at least ten counts. The chain joins TRBV5-1 to TRBJ2-5; 10 bases map to TRBD1. The CDR3 loop spans 14 amino acids. With 6 bases clipped from V and 1 base from J, the junction kept 3 bases outside the gene matches. Germline CDR1 and CDR2: SGHRS and YFSETQ. The CDR3 coding sequence is TGCGCCAGCACGACAGGGGGCTTCCAAGAGACCCAGTACTTC. Translating it yields CASTTGGFQETQYF.

This clonotype was seen only a few times. The rearrangement uses TRBV12-3 or TRBV12-4 and TRBJ1-1, with D maybe TRBD1 (6 bases). CDR3 size: 15 residues. V lost 6 bases and J lost 5, with 19 bases in between. The CDR3, as DNA: TGTGCCAGCAGCTCTGGGGGCAGGGGAATTACTGAAGCTTTCTTT. Amino acids: CASSSGGRGITEAFF.

This clonotype has a handful of counts. V usage is TRBV5-1 and J usage is TRBJ2-6; perhaps TRBD1 as D (6 bases). Trimming stripped 4 bases from V and 3 bases from J, with 8 bases between. CDR1 and CDR2 from the germline V gene are SGHRS and YFSETQ. The CDR3 runs 14 residues. The CDR3 DNA reads as TGCGCCAGCAGCCCAGGGGATGGGGCCAACGTCCTGACTTTC. This translates into CASSPGDGANVLTF. Together with reference TRBV5-1 and TRBJ2-6, the CDR3 gives the full variable domain: KAGVTQTPRYLIKTRGQQVTLSCSPISGHRSVSWYQQTPGQGLQFLFEYFSETQRNKGNFPGRFSGRQFSNSRSEMNVSTLELGDSALYLCASSPGDGANVLTFGAGSRLTVL.

The table lists this clonotype with a few counts. The rearrangement links TRBV30 to TRBJ2-5; D is undetermined. Trimming took 0 bases from V and 3 from J, leaving 11 bases between them. Germline-derived CDR1 and CDR2 are GTSNPN and SVGIG (reference sequence). The CDR3 runs 14 residues. CDR3 sequence (DNA): TGTGCCTGGAGTGTAGGCCGGGCGAAAGAGACCCAGTACTTC. Protein product: CAWSVGRAKETQYF.

The sample holds a few counts of this clonotype. The chain combines TRBV29-1 with TRBJ2-2; D tentatively reads TRBD1 or TRBD2 (5 bases each). This CDR3 region has 12 residues. Germline V gene sequence: CDR1 SQVTM, CDR2 ANQGSEA. The V end lost 4 bases, the J end lost 6 bases, and 9 bases lay between the germline ends. The CDR3 region has the DNA TGCAGCGTTGTGAGGGGCCCCGGGGAGCTGTTTTTT. Translating it yields CSVVRGPGELFF.

This clonotype turned up a few times. The chain joins TRBV5-4 to TRBJ2-5; the match to TRBD2 covers 9 bases. Germline CDR1 is SGHNT and CDR2 is YYREEE (reference sequence). This CDR3 region has 15 residues. The V gene end was trimmed by 3 bases and the J gene end by 4 bases; junction bases not matched to a gene: 7. CDR3 region: CASSSLAGTGETQYF. The CDR3 nucleotides are TGTGCCAGCAGCTCACTAGCGGGTACGGGAGAGACCCAGTACTTC.

To note about this clonotype: Since a much larger clone is just one base distant, this may be a read error. This sequence joins TRBV18 and TRBJ1-5; D is uncertain. The CDR3 runs 13 residues. From germline, CDR1 is KGHSH and CDR2 LQKENI. The V end lost 5 bases, the J end lost 6 bases, and 11 bases lay between the germline ends. The CDR3 loop is CASSKTHGQPQHF. The CDR3, as DNA: TGTGCCAGCTCAAAGACACACGGTCAGCCCCAGCATTTT.

This rearrangement joins TRBV28 to TRBJ2-1; maybe TRBD1 (5 bases). Trimming took off 2 bases at V and 5 bases at J, with 13 bases between the two ends. The CDR3 covers 15 residues. The V gene's germline CDR1 is MDHEN and CDR2 SYDVKM. As DNA, the CDR3 is TGTGCCAGCAGTTTAGAGTCCCCAGGGAACAATGAGCAGTTCTTC. Residues: CASSLESPGNNEQFF.

As DNA, the CDR3 is TGTGCCAGCAGCCGTCTAGCGGGAGGGCCGGACACCGGGGAGCTGTTTTTT. Amino acids: CASSRLAGGPDTGELFF. This chain uses TRBV7-9 with TRBJ2-2; 12 bases are a match to TRBD2. The CDR3 has 17 amino acids. Losses at the gene ends were 5 bases for V and 3 bases for J; bases not matched to a gene: 7. Germline assignment: CDR1 SEHNR and CDR2 FQNEAQ (reference sequence). Supplemented by reference TRBV7-9 and TRBJ2-2, the full variable domain reads DTGVSQNPRHKITKRGQNVTFRCDPISEHNRLYWYRQTLGQGPEFLTYFQNEAQLEKSRLLSDRFSAERPKGSFSTLEIQRTEQGDSAMYLCASSRLAGGPDTGELFFGEGSRLTVL.

The V gene is TRBV2, the J gene TRBJ1-5; D gene unclear. Germline CDR1 is SNHLY and CDR2 is FYNNEI. Trimming cost V 6 bases and J 4 bases, with 10 bases left between them. The length of the CDR3 is 13 residues. This chain's CDR3 is CASRSTANQPQHF. The CDR3, as DNA: TGTGCCAGCAGATCCACAGCAAATCAGCCCCAGCATTTT.

DNA for the CDR3: TGTGCCAGCAGGCTAGCAGGCGCTGGAAACACCATATATTTT. This codes for CASRLAGAGNTIYF. The chain combines TRBV6-1 with TRBJ1-3, with D hard to call. The ends were cut back, 6 bases at V and 2 bases at J, with 11 bases in the middle. Germline-derived CDR1 and CDR2 are MNHNS and SASEGT. The CDR3 extends over 14 amino acids.

Remarks on this clonotype: One end of the junction does not line up with germline, which may come from a read error. This sequence joins TRBV6-2 or TRBV6-3 and TRBJ1-5; D uncertain. The V gene's germline CDR1 is MNHEY and CDR2 SVGEGT. This CDR3 has 14 amino acids. CDR3: CAGSDGHFNQPQHF. In nucleotides, the CDR3 is TGTGCCGGCAGCGACGGCCATTTCAATCAGCCCCAGCATTTT.

The chain couples TRBV7-9 to TRBJ1-1; TRBD1 matches at 8 bases. Trimming took 4 bases from V and 6 from J; bases not matched to a gene: 7. Germline lookup yields CDR1 SEHNR and CDR2 FQNEAQ (reference sequence). The CDR3 length is 14 residues. The DNA for the CDR3 is TGTGCCAGCAGCTCGCGGACAGGGCAGGCTGAAGCTTTCTTT. Protein product: CASSSRTGQAEAFF.

The V call is TRBV12-3 or TRBV12-4, the J call TRBJ1-2, with D unresolved. This CDR3 spans 14 amino acids. Trimming removed 3 bases at V and 3 bases at J, with 11 bases between. CDR3 DNA sequence: TGTGCCAGCAGTTTGAGAATGGCCCACTATGGCTACACCTTC. This sequence encodes CASSLRMAHYGYTF.

The V and J genes are TRBV19 and TRBJ2-1, with no clear D. Germline CDR1 reads LNHDA; CDR2 reads SQIVND (reference sequence). The CDR3 extends over 10 amino acids. Deletions cut 10 bases from V and 3 bases from J, with 4 bases between. The CDR3 loop reads CATYYNEQFF. CDR3 in DNA: TGTGCCACTTACTACAATGAGCAGTTCTTC.

This clonotype appeared once. J is TRBJ1-5 and V is TRBV7-3; 10 bases are a match to TRBD1. V was clipped by 2 bases and J by 6 bases; unmatched bases: 10. This CDR3 contains 17 residues. Germline-derived CDR1 and CDR2 are SGHTA and FQGTGA. The CDR3 region has the DNA TGTGCCAGCAGCTTAGGGACAGGGGTTTTATCTAGTCAGCCCCAGCATTTT. Translation: CASSLGTGVLSSQPQHF.

The chain links TRBV5-5 to TRBJ1-4; D uncertain. The CDR3 covers 16 residues. Germline V gene lookup returns CDR1 SGHKS and CDR2 YYEKEE (reference sequence). Between the trimmed V and J ends, which lost 4 bases and 2 bases, there was a span of 15 bases. CDR3 nucleotides: TGTGCCAGCAGCCGAGCCACCTTTGACACTAATGAAAAACTGTTTTTT. Its protein product is CASSRATFDTNEKLFF.

The sample holds many counts of this clonotype. The chain uses TRBV20-1 and TRBJ1-1; 7 nucleotides match TRBD1. The CDR3 runs to 13 residues. V lost 6 bases to trimming and J lost 11 bases; unmatched junction nucleotides: 15. The germline gives CDR1 DFQATT, CDR2 SNEGSKA (reference sequence). CDR3 residues: CSAPRTGAGDAFF. CDR3 bases: TGCAGTGCCCCCCGAACAGGGGCGGGCGACGCTTTCTTT.

This clonotype occurred once. The genes are TRBV5-1 and TRBJ2-1; 10 bases map to TRBD2. This CDR3 comprises 16 residues. Germline trimming cut 2 bases from V and 2 bases from J; bases unmatched to any gene: 4. Germline assignment: CDR1 SGHRS and CDR2 YFSETQ. CDR3 bases: TGCGCCAGCAGCTTTAGCGGGGGGCTCCCCTACAATGAGCAGTTCTTC. Translating gives CASSFSGGLPYNEQFF. Full variable domain (outside the CDR3, taken from reference TRBV5-1 and TRBJ2-1): KAGVTQTPRYLIKTRGQQVTLSCSPISGHRSVSWYQQTPGQGLQFLFEYFSETQRNKGNFPGRFSGRQFSNSRSEMNVSTLELGDSALYLCASSFSGGLPYNEQFFGPGTRLTVL.

This clonotype was recorded many times. The chain employs TRBV20-1 and TRBJ2-1, with a tentative D call TRBD2 (6 bases). This CDR3 has 13 residues. Trimming pared 1 base from V and 12 bases from J, leaving 16 bases between. CDR1 DFQATT and CDR2 SNEGSKA come from the germline V gene (reference sequence). The CDR3 DNA reads as TGCAGTGCTAGAGTCCGGGACTTAGGGGTGCAGTTCTTC. Its translation: CSARVRDLGVQFF.